The entry that follows covers one TCR beta chain sequence. The sample is drawn from a study of Graves' ophthalmopathy and Graves' hyperthyroidism. The germline CDR1 and CDR2 sequences are SGHRS and YFSETQ. The CDR3 is made up of 12 amino acids. Trimming removed 4 bases from V and 7 bases from J, with 11 bases in between. Using RNA transcripts, the TCR beta CDR3 regions were amplified. The authors performed first-round RT-PCR with HTBI primers and then a second-round multiplex PCR. TCRdb reanalysed the multiplex PCR reads using MiXCR and keeps one entry per CDR3 protein. This sample has about 220,000 distinct CDR3 sequences, with roughly a fifth found just once.

The TCR comes from a woman aged 50 to 60 with Graves' ophthalmopathy. The J gene is TRBJ2-5, the V gene TRBV5-1, with D perhaps TRBD2 (6 bases). Sequencing was done on a sample of peripheral blood. The CDR3 nucleotides read TGCGCCAGCAGCCAACTGGGGGGGACCCAGTACTTC. It yields the protein CASSQLGGTQYF.